This TCR beta chain emerged from a study of patients and donors after allogeneic stem cell transplantation. TCRdb itself ran the RT-PCR reads through MiXCR, one entry per CDR3 protein. The table lists about 200,000 distinct CDR3 sequences, roughly two fifths of them singletons. Germline V gene sequence: CDR1 SGHRS, CDR2 YFSETQ. CDR3 length: 16 amino acids. The V gene end was trimmed by 2 bases and the J gene end by 0 bases; junction bases not matched to a gene: 3. The sequencing sample was made of blood, either unsorted or a sorted T cell fraction (not recorded which). The chain combines TRBV5-1 with TRBJ1-4; 8 positions agree with TRBD1. This receptor was taken from a human donor who was either an allogeneic HSCT recipient or a stem cell or donor lymphocyte infusion donor (not recorded which). It is not recorded whose cells these are; they may come from a transplant donor. The CDR3 DNA is TGCGCCAGCAGCTTACTACAGGGGGCAACTAATGAAAAACTGTTTTTT. Encoded protein: CASSLLQGATNEKLFF. The whole variable domain, filled in from reference TRBV5-1 and TRBJ1-4, reads KAGVTQTPRYLIKTRGQQVTLSCSPISGHRSVSWYQQTPGQGLQFLFEYFSETQRNKGNFPGRFSGRQFSNSRSEMNVSTLELGDSALYLCASSLLQGATNEKLFFGSGTQLSVL.